This record looks at one TCR beta chain sequence and its context. These data are taken from a study of blood T cell repertoires in COVID-19. Germline V gene data show CDR1 as LGHNA and CDR2 as YNFKEQ. V was pared by 4 bases and J by 4 bases, with 13 bases of the junction left unmatched. The CDR3 has 18 amino acids. Two negative PCRs, clearance, or symptom resolution were required of recovered Cohort 3 donors. The method was immunoSEQ multiplex PCR; TCRdb's version includes in-frame clones alone and lacks a portion of them. The sample records a few hundred thousand clones, approximately 90% being singletons.

Sequenced sample: PBMCs or T cells enriched from blood (not recorded which). The TCR sequence derives from a woman aged 50 to 60 who had recovered from COVID-19. The chain employs TRBV4-2 and TRBJ1-4; 9 bases agree with TRBD1. The CDR3 reads CASSPRTGAASGNEKLFF. CDR3 nucleotide sequence: TGTGCCAGCAGCCCAAGGACAGGGGCCGCTTCGGGTAATGAAAAACTGTTTTTT.